The 26 T cell receptor beta chains listed next were all sequenced from one sample in a study of cytotoxic CD8 clonotypes in ibrutinib-treated CLL. The protocol was immunoSEQ multiplex PCR, while the TCRdb copy is restricted to in-frame clones and leaves out a portion. The profile covers roughly 200,000 clones, with 70% appearing a single time and more than 4.5% taken by the ten largest. The input for sequencing was PBMCs, taken after 12 months of ibrutinib treatment. The receptor source for this set is a human donor with chronic lymphocytic leukemia.

The rearrangement links TRBV9 to TRBJ2-7; no clear D. The CDR3 covers 12 residues. With 0 bases removed from V and 5 bases from J, the gap between germline ends came to 6 bases. The V gene's germline CDR1 is SGDLS and CDR2 YYNGEE. The CDR3 DNA sequence: TGTGCCAGCAGCGTAGGGTGGGACGAGCAGTACTTC. Protein sequence: CASSVGWDEQYF.

V is TRBV5-1 and J is TRBJ1-2, with unresolved D. Germline CDR1 SGHRS, CDR2 YFSETQ. Trimming cost V 3 bases and J 8 bases, with 14 bases left between them. The CDR3 spans 13 residues. The CDR3 DNA sequence: TGCGCCAGCAGCTCGGGGAAGGAGGGAGGCTACACCTTC. It encodes CASSSGKEGGYTF.

The chain is built from TRBV30 and TRBJ1-2; D is uncertain. The CDR3 has 12 residues. CDR1 and CDR2 (germline): GTSNPN, SVGIG (reference sequence). V lost 0 bases and J lost 8, with 10 bases in between. CDR3: CAWSVSFGGYTF. In DNA, the CDR3 is TGTGCCTGGAGTGTATCGTTCGGGGGCTACACCTTC.

This clone was detected only once. The gene calls are TRBV30 and TRBJ1-2; D not resolved. Trimming took 0 bases from V and 8 from J, leaving 7 bases between them. The CDR3 totals 11 residues. Germline values: CDR1 GTSNPN, CDR2 SVGIG (reference sequence). CDR3 sequence (DNA): TGTGCCTGGAGTGTACTCGTCGGCTACACCTTC. It translates to CAWSVLVGYTF.

The V and J genes are TRBV4-2 and TRBJ2-7, with a possible D match to TRBD2 (6 bases). The CDR3 is made up of 17 amino acids. Germline values: CDR1 LGHNA, CDR2 YNFKEQ. V lost 0 bases, J lost 0 bases, and 15 bases lay in between. CDR3 nucleotides: TGTGCCAGCAGCCAAGACGGTAAGTTAGCGGACTCCTACGAGCAGTACTTC. Protein product: CASSQDGKLADSYEQYF.

CDR3 sequence: CASSNQGQSNTEAFF. The CDR3 nucleotides read TGTGCCAGCAGCAACCAAGGACAGAGTAACACTGAAGCTTTCTTT. V is TRBV6-6 and J is TRBJ1-1, with D perhaps matching TRBD1 (6 bases). V gave up 6 bases and J gave up 2 bases, with 16 bases separating them. This CDR3 is 15 amino acids long. Germline CDR1 is MNHNY and CDR2 is SVGAGI (reference sequence).

This clone was recorded only once. Mismatch with germline at one junction end may stem from a read error. The rearrangement uses TRBV15 and TRBJ2-1; D unresolved. The V gene's germline CDR1 is LNHNV and CDR2 YYDKDF (reference sequence). The CDR3 covers 11 residues. The CDR3 here is CATSRGGTLLF. The CDR3, as DNA: TGTGCCACCAGCAGAGGGGGAACTCTACTCTTC.

The sample holds one count of this clone. The chain is built from TRBV7-9 and TRBJ1-4, with 7 nucleotides matching TRBD1. V was pared by 5 bases and J by 4 bases, with 7 bases of the junction left unmatched. The CDR3 totals 15 residues. The germline V gene encodes CDR1 SEHNR and CDR2 FQNEAQ (reference sequence). The chain's CDR3 is CASSPRGGINEKLFF. The DNA for the CDR3 is TGTGCCAGCAGCCCCCGAGGGGGCATTAATGAAAAACTGTTTTTT. The full variable domain, with the rest looked up from reference TRBV7-9 and TRBJ1-4, is DTGVSQNPRHKITKRGQNVTFRCDPISEHNRLYWYRQTLGQGPEFLTYFQNEAQLEKSRLLSDRFSAERPKGSFSTLEIQRTEQGDSAMYLCASSPRGGINEKLFFGSGTQLSVL.

The table lists this clone with a few counts. The rearrangement links TRBV5-1 to TRBJ1-1, with D maybe TRBD1 (6 bases). Germline V gene data show CDR1 as SGHRS and CDR2 as YFSETQ. V was trimmed by 4 bases and J by 4 bases, leaving 11 bases between them. The CDR3 length is 13 residues. CDR3 bases: TGCGCCAGCAGCAGCGAAGGGGGCACTGAAGCTTTCTTT. Residues: CASSSEGGTEAFF.

This chain links TRBV30 with TRBJ2-5; 11 positions agree with TRBD1. The V and J ends lost 5 bases and 4 bases, in that order; junction bases with no gene match: 15. CDR1 GTSNPN and CDR2 SVGIG come from the germline V gene (reference sequence). This CDR3 comprises 17 residues. CDR3 DNA sequence: TGTGCCTGGTCGTACGGGACAGGGGGACTCGTCGGAGAGACCCAGTACTTC. It is translated as CAWSYGTGGLVGETQYF.

The chain couples TRBV14 to TRBJ1-1; D call uncertain. V lost 2 bases to trimming and J lost 3 bases, with 10 bases between them. CDR3 length equals 14 residues. The germline V gene has CDR1 SGHDN and CDR2 FVKESK. DNA of the CDR3: TGTGCCAGCAGCCAAAGCCTAGGGTACACTGAAGCTTTCTTT. This codes for CASSQSLGYTEAFF. The entire variable domain, with the rest obtained from reference TRBV14 and TRBJ1-1, is as follows: EAGVTQFPSHSVIEKGQTVTLRCDPISGHDNLYWYRRVMGKEIKFLLHFVKESKQDESGMPNNRFLAERTGGTYSTLKVQPAELEDSGVYFCASSQSLGYTEAFFGQGTRLTVV.

The genes are TRBV6-5 and TRBJ1-4; D may be TRBD1 (5 bases). Trimming cost V 5 bases and J 7 bases, with 14 bases left between them. The CDR3 spans 14 residues. Germline CDR1 and CDR2: MNHEY and SVGAGI. The CDR3 reads CASSKAGPLEKLFF. In DNA, the CDR3 is TGTGCCAGCAGTAAGGCAGGGCCTCTTGAAAAACTGTTTTTT.

This chain uses TRBV7-6 with TRBJ2-1; TRBD2 agrees at 14 bases. CDR1 and CDR2 from the germline V gene are SGHVS and FNYEAQ. This CDR3 region has 18 residues. V was pared by 5 bases and J by 7 bases, with 13 bases of the junction left unmatched. In nucleotides, the CDR3 is TGTGCCAGCAGCCCAACAGGAAGACTAGCGGGGGGGAGGAATGAGCAGTTCTTC. Amino acids: CASSPTGRLAGGRNEQFF.

This rearrangement joins TRBV5-1 to TRBJ2-3, with 9 bases identical to TRBD2. J was trimmed by 2 bases and V by 4 bases; bases with no gene match: 8. Germline V gene lookup returns CDR1 SGHRS and CDR2 YFSETQ. There are 16 residues in the CDR3. The CDR3 nucleotides read TGCGCCAGCAGCCAGACTAGCGGAGTTTCCACAGATACGCAGTATTTT. Amino acids: CASSQTSGVSTDTQYF.

The chain uses TRBV5-1 and TRBJ2-7; 8 bases agree with TRBD1. The germline V gene has CDR1 SGHRS and CDR2 YFSETQ. V shed 3 bases and J 3 bases; nucleotides not matched to a gene: 5. There are 14 residues in the CDR3. Here the CDR3 reads CASSWTGLGYEQYF. The CDR3 nucleotides are TGCGCCAGCAGCTGGACAGGGTTGGGCTACGAGCAGTACTTC. Using reference TRBV5-1 and TRBJ2-7 for the parts outside the CDR3, the full variable domain is KAGVTQTPRYLIKTRGQQVTLSCSPISGHRSVSWYQQTPGQGLQFLFEYFSETQRNKGNFPGRFSGRQFSNSRSEMNVSTLELGDSALYLCASSWTGLGYEQYFGPGTRLTVT.

The chain uses TRBV11-1 and TRBJ1-2; D not certain. V was clipped by 5 bases and J by 2 bases, with 9 bases between them. CDR1 is SGHAT and CDR2 is FQDESV in the germline V gene (reference sequence). There are 13 residues in the CDR3. The CDR3 sequence: CASSPNTNYGYTF. DNA for the CDR3: TGTGCCAGCAGCCCTAACACAAACTATGGCTACACCTTC.

The rearrangement joins TRBV7-2 to TRBJ1-1; D gene uncertain. This CDR3 is built from 13 residues. Germline V gives CDR1 SGHTA, CDR2 FQGNSA. V was cut by 5 bases and J by 2 bases, with 9 bases left in between. CDR3 amino acids: CASSQGINTEAFF. In DNA form, the CDR3 reads TGTGCCAGCAGCCAAGGGATCAACACTGAAGCTTTCTTT.

The genes are TRBV25-1 and TRBJ2-7; TRBD2 aligns across 12 bases. Germline CDR1 MGHDK, CDR2 SYGVNS. V lost 1 base to trimming and J lost 2 bases; unmatched junction nucleotides: 9. This CDR3 has 18 residues. The CDR3 reads CASSESMLAGGYTYEQYF. Here the CDR3 DNA reads TGTGCCAGCAGTGAATCGATGCTAGCGGGAGGGTATACCTACGAGCAGTACTTC.

The J gene is TRBJ2-5, the V gene TRBV6-7; 7 bases line up with TRBD2. TRBV6-7 has ORF status, its function being uncertain. V dropped 2 bases and J dropped 5; count of bases not matched to a gene: 14. The CDR3 is made up of 17 amino acids. The CDR3 DNA reads as TGTGCCAGCAGTTACGGGCCGACAGCGGGAAGATCGGAGACCCAGTACTTC. The encoded protein is CASSYGPTAGRSETQYF.

The rearrangement joins TRBV12-5 to TRBJ1-1, with 7 bases fitting TRBD1. Germline V gene sequence: CDR1 LGHNT, CDR2 FRNRAP. The CDR3 length is 15 residues. The junction had 2 bases not matched to a gene; V was cut back by 1 base and J by 0 bases. CDR3 loop: CASGLGDRVNTEAFF. DNA of the CDR3: TGTGCTAGTGGTTTGGGGGACAGAGTGAACACTGAAGCTTTCTTT.

The V and J genes are TRBV7-3 and TRBJ2-1; D not resolved. The length of the CDR3 is 12 residues. CDR1 is SGHTA, CDR2 FQGTGA, per germline. The V end was cut by 1 base, the J end by 10 bases, with 8 bases between. CDR3 sequence reads: CASSLNGWEQFF. The CDR3 DNA sequence: TGTGCCAGCAGCTTAAACGGCTGGGAGCAGTTCTTC.

V is TRBV13 and J is TRBJ2-3, with D hard to call. Trimming removed 3 bases from V and 2 bases from J, with 9 bases in between. Germline CDR1 and CDR2: PRHDT and FYEKMQ (reference sequence). The CDR3 runs 14 residues. The CDR3 protein is CASSLVRSTDTQYF. In DNA form, the CDR3 reads TGTGCCAGCAGCTTGGTCCGTTCCACAGATACGCAGTATTTT.

The V gene is TRBV19, the J gene TRBJ1-2; D gene ambiguous. The ends were cut back, 5 bases at V and 3 bases at J, with 7 bases in the middle. CDR1 is LNHDA and CDR2 is SQIVND in the germline V gene (reference sequence). The CDR3 extends over 12 amino acids. CDR3 loop: CASSSSYYGYTF. The CDR3 region has the DNA TGTGCCAGTAGTTCGTCGTACTATGGCTACACCTTC.

The sample holds a few counts of this clone. V is TRBV5-4 and J is TRBJ1-2, with TRBD1 matching 9 bases. The CDR3 runs 14 residues. V was clipped by 2 bases and J by 6 bases; unmatched bases: 5. The germline CDR1 and CDR2 sequences are SGHNT and YYREEE (reference sequence). CDR3 DNA sequence: TGTGCCAGCAGCTTACTACGGGACAGGGATGGCTACACCTTC. Translation gives CASSLLRDRDGYTF.

The V call is TRBV5-4, the J call TRBJ1-4, with D possibly TRBD1 on 5 matching bases. Germline CDR1 is SGHNT and CDR2 is YYREEE (reference sequence). The CDR3 extends over 16 amino acids. Trimming took off 1 base at V and 2 bases at J, with 12 bases between the two ends. The CDR3 nucleotides are TGTGCCAGCAGCTTGACAGGATTGGCTACTAATGAAAAACTGTTTTTT. Protein: CASSLTGLATNEKLFF.

The CDR3 spells CASSLERGGLDEQYF. CDR3 DNA: TGTGCCAGCAGCTTAGAAAGGGGCGGTTTGGACGAGCAGTACTTC. The chain has TRBV7-9 and TRBJ2-7; perhaps TRBD1 as D (5 bases). Germline V CDR1 and CDR2: SEHNR, FQNEAQ (reference sequence). The CDR3 is made up of 15 amino acids. V lost 1 base to trimming and J lost 5 bases, with 15 bases between them.